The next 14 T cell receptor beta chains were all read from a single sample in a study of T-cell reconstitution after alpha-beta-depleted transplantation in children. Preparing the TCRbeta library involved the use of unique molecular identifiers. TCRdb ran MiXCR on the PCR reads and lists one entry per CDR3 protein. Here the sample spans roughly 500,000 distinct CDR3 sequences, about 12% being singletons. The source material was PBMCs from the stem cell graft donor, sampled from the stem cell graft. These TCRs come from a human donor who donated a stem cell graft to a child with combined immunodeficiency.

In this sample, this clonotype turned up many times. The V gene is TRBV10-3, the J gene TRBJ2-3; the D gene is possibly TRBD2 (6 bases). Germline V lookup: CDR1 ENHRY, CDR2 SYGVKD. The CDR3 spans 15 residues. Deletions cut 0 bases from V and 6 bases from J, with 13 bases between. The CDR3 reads CAISESTSWADTQYF. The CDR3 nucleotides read TGTGCCATCAGTGAGTCAACTAGCTGGGCGGATACGCAGTATTTT.

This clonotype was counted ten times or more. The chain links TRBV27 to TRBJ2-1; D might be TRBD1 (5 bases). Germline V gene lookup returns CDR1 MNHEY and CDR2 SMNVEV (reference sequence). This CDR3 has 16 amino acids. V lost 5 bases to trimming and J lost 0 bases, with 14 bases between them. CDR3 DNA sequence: TGTGCCAGCAGTGGACAAGCAGATCTCTCCTACAATGAGCAGTTCTTC. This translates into CASSGQADLSYNEQFF.

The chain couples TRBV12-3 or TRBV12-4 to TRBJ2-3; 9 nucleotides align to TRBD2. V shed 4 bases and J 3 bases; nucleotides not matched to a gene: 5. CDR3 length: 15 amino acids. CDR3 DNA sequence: TGTGCCAGCAGTTATGGGACTAGCTGGACAGATACGCAGTATTTT. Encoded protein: CASSYGTSWTDTQYF.

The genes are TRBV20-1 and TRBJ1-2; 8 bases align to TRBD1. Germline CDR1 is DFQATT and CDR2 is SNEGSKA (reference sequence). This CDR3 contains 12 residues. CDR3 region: CRAGGGRYGYTF. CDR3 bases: TGCAGGGCAGGGGGCGGAAGGTATGGCTACACCTTC.

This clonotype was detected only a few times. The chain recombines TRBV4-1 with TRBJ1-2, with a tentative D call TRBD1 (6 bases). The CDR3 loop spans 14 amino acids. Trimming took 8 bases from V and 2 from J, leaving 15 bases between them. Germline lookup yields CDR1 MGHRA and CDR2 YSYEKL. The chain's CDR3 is CASGWTAKNYGYTF. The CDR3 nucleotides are TGCGCCAGCGGGTGGACAGCGAAAAACTATGGCTACACCTTC.

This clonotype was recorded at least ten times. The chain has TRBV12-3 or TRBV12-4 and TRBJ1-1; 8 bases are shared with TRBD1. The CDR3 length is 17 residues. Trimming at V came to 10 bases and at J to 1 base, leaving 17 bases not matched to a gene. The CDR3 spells CANINWDRSVWNTEAFF. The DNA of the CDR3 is TGTGCCAACATTAACTGGGACAGGAGTGTCTGGAACACTGAAGCTTTCTTT.

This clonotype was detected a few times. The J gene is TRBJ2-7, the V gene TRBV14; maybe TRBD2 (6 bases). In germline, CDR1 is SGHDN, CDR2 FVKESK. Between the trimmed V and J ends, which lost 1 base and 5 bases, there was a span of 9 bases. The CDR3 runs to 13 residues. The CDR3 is CASSQARRDEQYF. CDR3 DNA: TGTGCCAGCAGCCAAGCCCGGAGGGACGAGCAGTACTTC.

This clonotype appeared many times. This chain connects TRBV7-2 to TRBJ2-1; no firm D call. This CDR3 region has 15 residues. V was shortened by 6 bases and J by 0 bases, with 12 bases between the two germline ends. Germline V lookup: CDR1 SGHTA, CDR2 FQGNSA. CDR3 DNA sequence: TGTGCCAGCAGATATACAGCGAGCTCCTACAATGAGCAGTTCTTC. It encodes CASRYTASSYNEQFF.

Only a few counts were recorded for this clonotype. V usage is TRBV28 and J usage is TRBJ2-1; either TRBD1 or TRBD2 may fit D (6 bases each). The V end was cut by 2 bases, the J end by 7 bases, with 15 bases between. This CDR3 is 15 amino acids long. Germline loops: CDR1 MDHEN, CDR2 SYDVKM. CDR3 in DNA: TGTGCCAGCAGTTTACTGAGGGGGGCGCAGAATGAGCAGTTCTTC. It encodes CASSLLRGAQNEQFF.

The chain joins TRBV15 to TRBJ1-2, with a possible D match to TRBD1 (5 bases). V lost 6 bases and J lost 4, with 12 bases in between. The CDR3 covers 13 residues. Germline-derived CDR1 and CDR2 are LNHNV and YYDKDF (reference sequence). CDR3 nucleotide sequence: TGTGCCACCAGGCAGGGAGAGCGCTATGGCTACACCTTC. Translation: CATRQGERYGYTF.

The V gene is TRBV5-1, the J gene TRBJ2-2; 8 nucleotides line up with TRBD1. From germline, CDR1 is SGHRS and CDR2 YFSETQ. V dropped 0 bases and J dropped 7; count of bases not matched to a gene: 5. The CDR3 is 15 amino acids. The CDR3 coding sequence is TGCGCCAGCAGCTTGGGGGACAGGAAAAGCGGGGAGCTGTTTTTT. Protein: CASSLGDRKSGELFF.

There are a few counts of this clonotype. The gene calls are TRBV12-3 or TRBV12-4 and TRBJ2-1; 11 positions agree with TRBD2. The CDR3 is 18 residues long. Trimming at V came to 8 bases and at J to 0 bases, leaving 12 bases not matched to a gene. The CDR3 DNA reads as TGTGCCAGCCTGACCACCTATAGCGGGAGGGCCTCCTACAATGAGCAGTTCTTC. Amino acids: CASLTTYSGRASYNEQFF.

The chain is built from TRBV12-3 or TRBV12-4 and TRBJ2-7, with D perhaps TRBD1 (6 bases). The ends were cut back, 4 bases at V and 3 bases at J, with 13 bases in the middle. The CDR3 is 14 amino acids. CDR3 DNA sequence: TGTGCCAGCAGTTGGGGACATGGCTACTACGAGCAGTACTTC. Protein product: CASSWGHGYYEQYF.

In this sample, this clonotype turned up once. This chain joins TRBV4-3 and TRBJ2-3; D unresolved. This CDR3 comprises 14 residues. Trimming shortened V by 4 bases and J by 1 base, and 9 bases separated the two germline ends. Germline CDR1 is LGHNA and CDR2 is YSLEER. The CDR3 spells CASSRHQGTDTQYF. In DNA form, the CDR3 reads TGCGCCAGCAGCCGCCATCAGGGCACAGATACGCAGTATTTT.